This TCR beta chain was retrieved from a study of T cells in Graves' hyperthyroidism and ophthalmopathy. Study-level findings and limits: Blood also carried most thyroid clonotypes expanded above 0.001.

The CDR3 runs to 15 residues. Germline values: CDR1 SSHAT, CDR2 FNYEAQ (reference sequence). The CDR3 regions of TCR beta were amplified from RNA transcripts. HTBI primers drove first-round RT-PCR of the TCR CDR3. TCRdb processed the multiplex PCR reads anew with MiXCR; each CDR3 protein has one entry. The table shows about 46,000 distinct CDR3 sequences, with over 45% occurring only once. Note on this clonotype: Its specificity is unknown. The junction does not match germline at one end; this may be a read error.

This TCR derives from a woman aged 50 to 65 with Graves' hyperthyroidism. The gene calls are TRBV7-7 and TRBJ2-7, with a tentative D call TRBD1 (5 bases). Sequenced material: peripheral blood or thyroid tissue (not recorded which). CDR3 DNA: TGTGCTAGCAGCTTAGGGTCCCCAGGGATTGAAGAGCAGTACTTC. It yields the protein CASSLGSPGIEEQYF.